A single sample is the source of the 21 T cell receptor beta chains below, sequenced in a study of cytomegalovirus exposure and HLA in healthy donors. PCR employed 60 Vbeta and 13 Jbeta primers. Clones were sequenced by immunoSEQ multiplex PCR, and TCRdb holds only the in-frame ones, with some missing. The sample records about 190,000 clones, roughly 87% being singletons. The specimen was PBMCs. These TCRs come from a man aged 45-65 years in good health and CMV-seronegative.

J is TRBJ2-7 and V is TRBV4-2; 7 positions agree with TRBD2. V shed 0 bases, J shed 1 base, and the junction held 12 bases outside the gene matches. Germline assignment: CDR1 LGHNA and CDR2 YNFKEQ. The CDR3 covers 18 residues. The CDR3 DNA reads TGTGCCAGCAGCCAAGATCTTGTGGGCGGGGGTGGTTCCTACGAGCAGTACTTC. It codes for CASSQDLVGGGGSYEQYF.

The chain uses TRBV19 and TRBJ2-6; the match to TRBD1 covers 9 bases. CDR1 is LNHDA, CDR2 SQIVND, per germline (reference sequence). The V segment lost 0 bases and the J segment 1 base; nucleotides outside the gene matches: 1. CDR3 length equals 17 residues. Written as DNA, the CDR3 is TGTGCCAGTAGTATAGAGACAGGGGGGTCTGGGGCCAACGTCCTGACTTTC. Translating gives CASSIETGGSGANVLTF. The full variable domain, completed using reference TRBV19 and TRBJ2-6, is DGGITQSPKYLFRKEGQNVTLSCEQNLNHDAMYWYRQDPGQGLRLIYYSQIVNDFQKGDIAEGYSVSREKKESFPLTVTSAQKNPTAFYLCASSIETGGSGANVLTFGAGSRLTVL.

V gene TRBV6-5 combines with J gene TRBJ1-3; TRBD1 aligns across 10 bases. CDR3 size: 15 residues. V shed 7 bases and J 4 bases; nucleotides not matched to a gene: 7. In germline, CDR1 is MNHEY, CDR2 SVGAGI. This CDR3 reads CASTLDRGPGNTIYF. CDR3 bases: TGTGCCAGCACCCTAGACAGGGGGCCCGGAAACACCATATATTTT.

This clone has more than one count but fewer than ten. The chain couples TRBV6-6 to TRBJ2-2; possible D gene TRBD2, 6 bases. CDR1 is MNHNY and CDR2 is SVGAGI in the germline V gene (reference sequence). V lost 4 bases, J lost 7 bases, and 16 bases lay in between. The CDR3 runs to 15 residues. CDR3 residues: CASSSPRGVVGELFF. The CDR3 bases are TGTGCCAGCAGTTCCCCTCGCGGGGTCGTCGGGGAGCTGTTTTTT.

The rearrangement links TRBV4-1 to TRBJ1-2; D gene uncertain. Germline V gives CDR1 MGHRA, CDR2 YSYEKL. Trimming left V 1 base short and J 2 bases short, with 17 bases between. This CDR3 contains 17 residues. The CDR3 region is CASSQGFARASNYGYTF. CDR3 bases: TGCGCCAGCAGCCAAGGCTTCGCGAGAGCTTCGAACTATGGCTACACCTTC.

The rearrangement links TRBV5-6 to TRBJ2-7, with D perhaps TRBD2 (6 bases). The CDR3 sequence is 16 residues long. V was cut by 5 bases and J by 5 bases, with 23 bases left in between. The germline gives CDR1 SGHDT, CDR2 YYEEEE. This chain's CDR3 is CASRPWQGGIAHEQYF. The CDR3 nucleotides are TGTGCCAGCAGGCCCTGGCAGGGCGGGATTGCCCACGAGCAGTACTTC.

The chain carries TRBV5-3 and TRBJ2-1; 7 bases fit TRBD2. TRBV5-3 is flagged as an ORF with uncertain function. Germline trimming cut 0 bases from V and 7 bases from J; bases unmatched to any gene: 1. The CDR3 runs to 13 residues. CDR3 DNA: TGTGCCAGAAGCTTGGGGGGAGGGAATGAGCAGTTCTTC. This translates into CARSLGGGNEQFF.

J is TRBJ2-3 and V is TRBV7-2, with D maybe TRBD2 (6 bases). Deletions cut 5 bases from V and 3 bases from J, with 12 bases between. The CDR3 spans 14 residues. The V gene's germline CDR1 is SGHTA and CDR2 FQGNSA. CDR3 region: CASSPTRVTDTQYF. DNA for the CDR3: TGTGCCAGCAGCCCGACTAGGGTGACAGATACGCAGTATTTT.

The chain has TRBV7-2 and TRBJ1-6, with 7 bases that match TRBD1. Germline CDR1 reads SGHTA; CDR2 reads FQGNSA. The CDR3 is made up of 14 amino acids. V lost 6 bases and J lost 9; bases outside the gene matches: 8. CDR3: CASRSDRVASPLHF. For the CDR3, the DNA is TGTGCCAGCAGGTCTGACAGGGTAGCTTCACCCCTCCACTTT. The full variable domain, rest sourced from reference TRBV7-2 and TRBJ1-6, is GAGVSQSPSNKVTEKGKDVELRCDPISGHTALYWYRQSLGQGLEFLIYFQGNSAPDKSGLPSDRFSAERTGGSVSTLTIQRTQQEDSAVYLCASRSDRVASPLHFGNGTRLTVT.

This chain connects TRBV6-5 to TRBJ1-1; 7 bases line up with TRBD1. Germline CDR1 is MNHEY and CDR2 is SVGAGI. This CDR3 is built from 15 residues. After removal of 2 bases from V and 2 bases from J, the junction contained 5 bases not matched to a gene. The CDR3 DNA reads TGTGCCAGCAGTTACACAGGGGTCTCAAACACTGAAGCTTTCTTT. Protein: CASSYTGVSNTEAFF.

The V and J genes are TRBV28 and TRBJ1-4; D ambiguous. Germline lookup yields CDR1 MDHEN and CDR2 SYDVKM. Trimming removed 6 bases at V and 3 bases at J, with 8 bases between. The CDR3 contains 13 residues. For the CDR3, the DNA is TGTGCCAGCAGGAGGGATTCTAATGAAAAACTGTTTTTT. As protein: CASRRDSNEKLFF.

Only one count was recorded for this clone. The chain joins TRBV28 to TRBJ1-4, with a possible D match to TRBD1 (5 bases). The CDR3 covers 15 residues. Germline V gene lookup returns CDR1 MDHEN and CDR2 SYDVKM. The V end was cut by 8 bases, the J end by 5 bases, with 18 bases between. CDR3 bases: TGTGCCAGCCTGCCCACAGGCTTACAGAATGAAAAACTGTTTTTT. Its translation is CASLPTGLQNEKLFF.

This chain joins TRBV5-4 and TRBJ2-5; a weak D match, TRBD2 (6 bases). Germline values: CDR1 SGHNT, CDR2 YYREEE (reference sequence). The CDR3 is 16 amino acids. V lost 0 bases and J lost 7, with 19 bases in between. CDR3 residues: CASSLVAGRDDRTQYF. The CDR3 DNA sequence: TGTGCCAGCAGCTTGGTGGCGGGACGCGACGATAGGACCCAGTACTTC.

The gene calls are TRBV6-6 and TRBJ1-1; 7 bases agree with TRBD1. Unmatched junction bases numbered 4, after V lost 6 bases and J lost 0 bases. The V gene's germline CDR1 is MNHNY and CDR2 SVGAGI (reference sequence). This CDR3 contains 14 residues. Written as DNA, the CDR3 is TGTGCCAGCAGGCCAGGGGGGATGAACACTGAAGCTTTCTTT. This codes for CASRPGGMNTEAFF.

CDR3: CASSSAGRPTDTQYF. CDR3 coding DNA: TGTGCCAGCAGCTCGGCGGGGCGGCCCACAGATACGCAGTATTTT. The rearrangement uses TRBV7-2 and TRBJ2-3, with D perhaps matching TRBD2 (6 bases). Germline-derived CDR1 and CDR2 are SGHTA and FQGNSA. CDR3 length: 15 residues. The V gene lost 4 bases and the J gene lost 2 bases, with 13 bases spanning the gap.

V usage is TRBV13 and J usage is TRBJ2-3, with 15 nucleotides matching TRBD2. V shed 7 bases, J shed 5 bases, and the junction held 10 bases outside the gene matches. Germline V gene data show CDR1 as PRHDT and CDR2 as FYEKMQ (reference sequence). The CDR3 spans 17 residues. The CDR3 DNA reads TGTGCCAGCAAATGGACTAGCGGGGGGGAGGGGGAAGATACGCAGTATTTT. This gives the protein CASKWTSGGEGEDTQYF.

This clone has only a few counts. The chain carries TRBV5-4 and TRBJ1-1, with a possible D match to TRBD1 (5 bases). Trimming left V 9 bases short and J 1 base short, with 13 bases between. The CDR3 has 13 amino acids. The germline gives CDR1 SGHNT, CDR2 YYREEE (reference sequence). The CDR3 region is CATQLTGNTEAFF. CDR3 coding DNA: TGTGCCACTCAACTTACAGGGAACACTGAAGCTTTCTTT.

The V call is TRBV7-2, the J call TRBJ1-1, with 8 bases aligning to TRBD1. The germline V gene encodes CDR1 SGHTA and CDR2 FQGNSA. Trimming at V came to 4 bases and at J to 10 bases, leaving 11 bases not matched to a gene. The CDR3 spans 14 residues. The CDR3 bases are TGTGCCAGCAGCTCCCAGGGGGCGCGATCTGGAGCTTTCTTT. This encodes CASSSQGARSGAFF.

The chain recombines TRBV7-2 with TRBJ2-7; TRBD1 might be the D (7 bases). V gave up 4 bases and J gave up 3 bases, with 25 bases separating them. Per the germline V gene, CDR1 is SGHTA and CDR2 is FQGNSA. This CDR3 has 18 amino acids. The CDR3 DNA follows: TGTGCCAGCAGCTCTAGGGGCGGGGACTTAACAGGGGTCTACGAGCAGTACTTC. Its translation: CASSSRGGDLTGVYEQYF.

The chain combines TRBV2 with TRBJ1-4; no clear D gene. The CDR3 has 15 residues. The V end lost 2 bases, the J end lost 4 bases, and 11 bases lay between the germline ends. Germline loops: CDR1 SNHLY, CDR2 FYNNEI. The CDR3 region has the DNA TGTGCCAGCAGTGAACGGGCCGGAGGTAATGAAAAACTGTTTTTT. Translated, it gives CASSERAGGNEKLFF. Looking up the rest from reference TRBV2 and TRBJ1-4 gives the full variable domain: EPEVTQTPSHQVTQMGQEVILRCVPISNHLYFYWYRQILGQKVEFLVSFYNNEISEKSEIFDDQFSVERPDGSNFTLKIRSTKLEDSAMYFCASSERAGGNEKLFFGSGTQLSVL.

The rearrangement links TRBV2 to TRBJ2-2, with D perhaps TRBD1 (5 bases). The germline V and J ends were trimmed by 5 bases and 7 bases, with 14 bases remaining between them. Per the germline V gene, CDR1 is SNHLY and CDR2 is FYNNEI. The CDR3 totals 14 residues. The DNA of the CDR3 is TGTGCCAGCAGTTCGATAAGGGGCTACGGGGAGCTGTTTTTT. Its protein product is CASSSIRGYGELFF.